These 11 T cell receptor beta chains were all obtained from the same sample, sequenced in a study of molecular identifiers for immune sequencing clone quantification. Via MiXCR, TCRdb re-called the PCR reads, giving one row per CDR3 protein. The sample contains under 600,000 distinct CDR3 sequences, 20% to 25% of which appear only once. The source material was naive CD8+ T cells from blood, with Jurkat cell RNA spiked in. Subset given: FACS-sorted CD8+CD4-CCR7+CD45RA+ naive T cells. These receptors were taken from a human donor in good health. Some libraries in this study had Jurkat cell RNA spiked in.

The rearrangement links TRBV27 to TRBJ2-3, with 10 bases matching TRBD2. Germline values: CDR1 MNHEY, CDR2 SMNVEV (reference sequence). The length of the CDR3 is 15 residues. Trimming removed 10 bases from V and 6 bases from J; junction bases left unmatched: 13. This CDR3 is CATKTSGRPGDTQYF. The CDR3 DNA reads TGTGCCACTAAGACTAGCGGGCGACCCGGGGATACGCAGTATTTT.

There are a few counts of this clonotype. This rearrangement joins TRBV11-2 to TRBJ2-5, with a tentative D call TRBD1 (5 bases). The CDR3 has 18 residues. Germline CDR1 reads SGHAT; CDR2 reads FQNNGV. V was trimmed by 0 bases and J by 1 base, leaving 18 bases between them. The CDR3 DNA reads TGTGCCAGCAGCTTAGATTTTTTCACAGGCCCGCCCCAAGAGACCCAGTACTTC. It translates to CASSLDFFTGPPQETQYF.

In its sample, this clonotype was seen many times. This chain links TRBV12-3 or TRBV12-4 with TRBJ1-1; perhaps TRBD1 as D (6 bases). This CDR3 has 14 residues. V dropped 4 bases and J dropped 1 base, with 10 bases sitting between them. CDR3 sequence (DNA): TGTGCCAGCAGTTGGGGGCTTGAGAACACTGAAGCTTTCTTT. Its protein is CASSWGLENTEAFF.

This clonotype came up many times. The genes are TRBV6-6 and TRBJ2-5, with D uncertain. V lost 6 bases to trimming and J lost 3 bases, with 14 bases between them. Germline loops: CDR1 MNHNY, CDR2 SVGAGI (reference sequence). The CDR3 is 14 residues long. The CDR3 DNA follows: TGTGCCAGCAGCTCCCGAAACAAAGAAGAGACCCAGTACTTC. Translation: CASSSRNKEETQYF.

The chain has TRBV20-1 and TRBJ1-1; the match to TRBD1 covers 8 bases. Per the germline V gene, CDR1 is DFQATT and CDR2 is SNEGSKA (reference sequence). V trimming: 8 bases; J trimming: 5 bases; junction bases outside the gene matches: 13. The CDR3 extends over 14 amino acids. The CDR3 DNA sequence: TGCAGTTATCCCCGAGGACAGGGTGGGACTGAAGCTTTCTTT. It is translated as CSYPRGQGGTEAFF.

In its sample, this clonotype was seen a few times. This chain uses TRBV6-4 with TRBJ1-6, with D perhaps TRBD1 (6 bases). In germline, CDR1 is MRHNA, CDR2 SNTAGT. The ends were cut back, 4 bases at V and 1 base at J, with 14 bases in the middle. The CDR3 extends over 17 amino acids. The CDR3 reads CASSVTGSVSYNSPLHF. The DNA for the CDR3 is TGTGCCAGCAGTGTTACAGGGAGCGTGTCCTATAATTCACCCCTCCACTTT.

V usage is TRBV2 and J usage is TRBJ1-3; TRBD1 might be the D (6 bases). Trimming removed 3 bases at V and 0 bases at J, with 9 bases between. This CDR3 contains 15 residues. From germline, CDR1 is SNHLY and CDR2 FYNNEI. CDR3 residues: CASSDTGNSGNTIYF. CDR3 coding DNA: TGTGCCAGCAGTGACACAGGGAACTCTGGAAACACCATATATTTT.

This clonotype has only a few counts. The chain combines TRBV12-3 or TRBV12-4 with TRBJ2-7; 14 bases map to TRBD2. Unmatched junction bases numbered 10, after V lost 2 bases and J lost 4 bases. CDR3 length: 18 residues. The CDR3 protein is CASSLSWGTSGSVYEQYF. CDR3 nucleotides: TGTGCCAGCAGTTTAAGCTGGGGGACTAGCGGGAGTGTATACGAGCAGTACTTC.

The CDR3 DNA reads as TGTGCCAGCAGCTTAGCCGGTCTGCCCGAGCAGTACTTC. Protein sequence: CASSLAGLPEQYF. V and J are TRBV7-9 and TRBJ2-7; no reliable D call. CDR1 SEHNR and CDR2 FQNEAQ come from the germline V gene (reference sequence). With 0 bases removed from V and 6 bases from J, the gap between germline ends came to 9 bases. The CDR3 runs 13 residues.

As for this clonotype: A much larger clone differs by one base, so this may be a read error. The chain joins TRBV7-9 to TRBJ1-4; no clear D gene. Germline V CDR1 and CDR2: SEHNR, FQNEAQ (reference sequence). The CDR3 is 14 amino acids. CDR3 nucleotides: TGTGCCAACAGCATGAAAGGGCGTGATGAAAAACTGTTTTTT. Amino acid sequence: CANSMKGRDEKLFF.

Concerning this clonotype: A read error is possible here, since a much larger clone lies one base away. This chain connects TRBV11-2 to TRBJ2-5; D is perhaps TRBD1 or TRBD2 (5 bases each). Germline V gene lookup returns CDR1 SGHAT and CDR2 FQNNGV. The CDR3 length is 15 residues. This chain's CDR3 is CAGSPSPGQQETQYF. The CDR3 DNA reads TGTGCCGGCAGCCCATCCCCGGGGCAGCAAGAGACCCAGTACTTC. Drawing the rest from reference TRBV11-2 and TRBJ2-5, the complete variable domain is EAGVAQSPRYKIIEKRQSVAFWCNPISGHATLYWYQQILGQGPKLLIQFQNNGVVDDSQLPKDRFSAERLKGVDSTLKIQPAKLEDSAVYLCAGSPSPGQQETQYFGPGTRLLVL.